This T cell receptor beta chain was captured by sequencing in a study of T-cell reconstitution after alpha-beta-depleted transplantation in children. This CDR3 has 16 amino acids. V shed 3 bases and J shed 1 base, with 16 bases lying between them. Germline-derived CDR1 and CDR2 are SGHRS and YFSETQ. This clonotype was counted between two and nine times. A TCRbeta library incorporating unique molecular identifiers was prepared. TCRdb fed the PCR reads into MiXCR, producing one record per CDR3 protein. The sample lists about 360,000 distinct CDR3 sequences; 13% were seen once. The sequencing used PBMCs, collected from the stem cell graft. This sequence was found in a human donor who donated a stem cell graft to a child with Fanconi anemia. The rearrangement uses TRBV5-1 and TRBJ1-1, with D possibly being TRBD1 (5 bases). This CDR3 is CASSSNPGAANTEAFF. CDR3 DNA sequence: TGCGCCAGCAGCTCAAACCCCGGGGCGGCGAACACTGAAGCTTTCTTT.